The clone carrying this T cell receptor (beta chain) was found a few times. The antigen is undetermined. This sample is drawn from a study of vaccination effects on CD4 cells after COVID-19. As for the study in general: After the second dose, samples were taken at median day 72.

Germline CDR1 is WSHSY and CDR2 is SAAADI. This CDR3 is built from 15 residues. The V end lost 6 bases, the J end lost 2 bases, and 14 bases lay between the germline ends. Antigen-specific CD4+ T cells were expanded (with viral peptide pools) by the ViraFEST assay ahead of sequencing. Investigators separated out CD4+ T cells once less than 11 days of culture had passed. As their vaccination, participants received two doses of either BNT162b2 or mRNA-1273. Cultures had half their medium replaced with IL-2 medium on days 3 and 7. Libraries were prepared by immunoSEQ multiplex PCR; TCRdb keeps only in-frame clonotypes and omits some of them. Of 30,000 to 40,000 clones listed, approximately 82% are singletons. Study-level points and caveats: Clones arising from infection and from vaccination showed marked clonal contraction late after vaccination.

This TCR was sampled from a human donor who received a COVID-19 vaccine. Some clones in this sample may be carry-over from other donors' samples. The material was CD4+ T cells from PBMCs cultured with HCoV-NL63 spike peptides, obtained after COVID-19 vaccination. The rearrangement links TRBV10-2 to TRBJ1-5; D not resolved. The CDR3 loop reads CASSPLDGGNQPQHF. The CDR3 region has the DNA TGCGCCAGCAGCCCCCTTGACGGGGGCAATCAGCCCCAGCATTTT.